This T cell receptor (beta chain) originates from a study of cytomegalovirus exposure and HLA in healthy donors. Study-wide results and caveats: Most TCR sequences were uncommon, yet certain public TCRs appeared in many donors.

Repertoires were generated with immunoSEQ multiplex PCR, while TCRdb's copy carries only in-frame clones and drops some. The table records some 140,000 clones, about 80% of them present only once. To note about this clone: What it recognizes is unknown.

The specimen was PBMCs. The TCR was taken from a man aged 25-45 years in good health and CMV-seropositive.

The CDR3 is CASRPNRLGGHEQFF. DNA for the CDR3: TGTGCCAGCAGACCAAACCGGCTCGGGGGGCATGAGCAGTTCTTC. The V and J genes are TRBV6-5 and TRBJ2-1; possible D gene TRBD2, 7 bases. Germline V lookup: CDR1 MNHEY, CDR2 SVGAGI. The V and J ends lost 6 bases and 8 bases respectively, with 20 bases between them. The CDR3 runs 15 residues.